This T cell receptor (beta chain) was documented in a study of T cells in localized non-small cell lung cancer. Study-wide findings and caveats: Greater blood T cell density accompanied longer overall survival. A median of 57 of the top 100 tumor clones appeared in adjacent lung, which was paired and uninvolved. In uninvolved adjacent lung, T cell clonality reached its highest value, exceeding tumor.

Sequenced by immunoSEQ multiplex PCR; TCRdb stores in-frame clones only, minus some. This sample has approximately 14,000 clones, with 89% found just once. The CDR3 contains 15 residues. CDR1 MNHEY and CDR2 SVGAGI come from the germline V gene. The V segment lost 0 bases and the J segment 2 bases; nucleotides outside the gene matches: 4. About this clone: Its specificity is not known.

This TCR came from a man between 40 and 70 years old with stage III lung adenocarcinoma. The gene calls are TRBV6-5 and TRBJ2-7; 7 positions agree with TRBD1. This specimen consisted of peripheral blood mononuclear cells, obtained before any cancer treatment. This chain's CDR3 is CASSYSQGETYEQYF. CDR3 coding DNA: TGTGCCAGCAGTTACTCGCAGGGGGAGACCTACGAGCAGTACTTC.